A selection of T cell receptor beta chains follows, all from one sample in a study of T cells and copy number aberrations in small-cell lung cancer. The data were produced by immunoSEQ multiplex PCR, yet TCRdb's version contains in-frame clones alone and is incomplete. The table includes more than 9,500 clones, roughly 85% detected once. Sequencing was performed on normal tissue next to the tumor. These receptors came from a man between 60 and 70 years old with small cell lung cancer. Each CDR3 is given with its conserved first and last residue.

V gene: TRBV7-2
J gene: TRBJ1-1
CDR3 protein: CASSLVSLNTEAFF

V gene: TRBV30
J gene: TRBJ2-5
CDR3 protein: CACSGTSAQETQYF

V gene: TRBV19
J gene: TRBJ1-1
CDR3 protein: CASSISLNTEAFF

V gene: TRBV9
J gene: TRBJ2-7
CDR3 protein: CASSVEWTGNAYEQYF

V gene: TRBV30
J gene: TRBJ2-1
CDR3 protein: CASSGLAGLGSYNEQFF

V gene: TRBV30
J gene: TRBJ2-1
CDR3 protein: CAWSAPGDHNEQFF

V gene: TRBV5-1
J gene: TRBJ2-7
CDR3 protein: CASSLKGQPYEQYF

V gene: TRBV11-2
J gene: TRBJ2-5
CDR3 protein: CASSLGTVGETQYF

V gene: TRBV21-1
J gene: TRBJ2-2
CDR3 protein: CASSKKKRVFTGELFF

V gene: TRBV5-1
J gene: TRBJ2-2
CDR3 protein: CASSLGQGEAGELFF

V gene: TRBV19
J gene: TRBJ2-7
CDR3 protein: CASSLGVGQYEQYF

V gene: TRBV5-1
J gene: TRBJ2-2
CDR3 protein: CASSRVSVTGELFF

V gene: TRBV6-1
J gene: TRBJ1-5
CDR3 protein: CASSEVVGRGQPQHF

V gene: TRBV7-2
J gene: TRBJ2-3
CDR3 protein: CASRRRAGGVTDTQYF

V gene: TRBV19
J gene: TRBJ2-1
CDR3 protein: CASSIGRSSYNEQFF

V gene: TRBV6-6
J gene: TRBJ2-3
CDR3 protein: CASSYSTPPGADTQYF

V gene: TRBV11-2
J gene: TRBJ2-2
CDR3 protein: CASSLFLENTGELFF

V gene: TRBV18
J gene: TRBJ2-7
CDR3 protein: CASSPGRGDSYEQYF

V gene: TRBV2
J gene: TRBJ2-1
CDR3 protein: CASSEGAGPYNEQFF

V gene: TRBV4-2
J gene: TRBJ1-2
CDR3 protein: CASSQEVGPFYGYTF

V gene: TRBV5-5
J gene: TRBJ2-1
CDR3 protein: CASSSSWRDSPNEQFF

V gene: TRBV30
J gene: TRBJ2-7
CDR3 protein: CAWSVPTSGASYEQYF

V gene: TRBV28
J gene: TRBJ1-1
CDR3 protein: CASLLDMNTEAFF

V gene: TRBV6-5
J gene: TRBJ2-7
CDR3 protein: CASSYSLSGGGEQYF

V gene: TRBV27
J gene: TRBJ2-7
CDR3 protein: CASSSALYF

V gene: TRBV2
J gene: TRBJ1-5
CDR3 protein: CASSDPRQGSNQPQHF

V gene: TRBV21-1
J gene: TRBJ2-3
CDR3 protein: CPTDASGRRDTQYF

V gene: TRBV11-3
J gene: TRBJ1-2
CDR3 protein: CASSPTGADGYTF

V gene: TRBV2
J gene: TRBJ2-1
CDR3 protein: CASTLSGGLYNEQFF

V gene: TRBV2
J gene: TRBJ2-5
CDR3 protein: CASRSFPGLASPKQTQYF

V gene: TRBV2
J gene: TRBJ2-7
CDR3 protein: CASNPQGGGSEQYF

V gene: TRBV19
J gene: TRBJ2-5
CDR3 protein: CASSRDTYQETQYF

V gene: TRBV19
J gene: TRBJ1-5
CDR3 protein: CASSSSPSGPQHF

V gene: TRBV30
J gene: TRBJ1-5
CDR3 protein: CAWSVGLGKNQPQHF

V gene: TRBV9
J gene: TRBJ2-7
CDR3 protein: CASSGGDTYEQYF

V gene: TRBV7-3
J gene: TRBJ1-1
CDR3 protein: CASSLNPGTEAFF

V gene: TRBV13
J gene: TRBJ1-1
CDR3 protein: CASSLRTNTRTEAFF

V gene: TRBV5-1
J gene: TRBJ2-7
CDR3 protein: CASSPGTGDREQYF

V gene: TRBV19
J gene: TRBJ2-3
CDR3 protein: CASSTTPGFGTDTQYF

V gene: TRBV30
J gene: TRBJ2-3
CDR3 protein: CAWKKRTDTQYF

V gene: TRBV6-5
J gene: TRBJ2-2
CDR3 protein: CASRGTSGSPGELFF

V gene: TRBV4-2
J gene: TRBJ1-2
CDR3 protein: CASSPNPGTGGGYGYTF

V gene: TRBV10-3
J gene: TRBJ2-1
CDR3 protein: CAIKGAAVNEQFF

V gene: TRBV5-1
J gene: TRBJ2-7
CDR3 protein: CASSLDGDRSAEQYF

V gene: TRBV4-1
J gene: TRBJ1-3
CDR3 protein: CASSQTIGQGTGAGNTIYF

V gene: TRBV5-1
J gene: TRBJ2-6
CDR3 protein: CASNQGTISGANVLTF

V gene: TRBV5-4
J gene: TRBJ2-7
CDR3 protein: CASSLQGLGDEQYF

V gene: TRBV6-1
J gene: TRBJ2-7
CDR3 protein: CASSELFGSGGKFYEQYF

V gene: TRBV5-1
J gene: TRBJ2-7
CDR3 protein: CASSLGFEQYF

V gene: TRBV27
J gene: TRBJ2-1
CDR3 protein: CASSQTSGGNNEQFF

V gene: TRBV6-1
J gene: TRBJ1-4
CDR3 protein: CACATGSTNEKLFF

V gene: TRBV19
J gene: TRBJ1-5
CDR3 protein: CASSARRGPNQPQHF

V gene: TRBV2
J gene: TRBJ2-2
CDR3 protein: CASNSGLLTGELFF

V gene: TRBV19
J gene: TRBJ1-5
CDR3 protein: CASSMAQGWNQPQHF